The 7 T cell receptor beta chains given below trace back to one sample, sequenced in a study of T cells in Graves' hyperthyroidism and ophthalmopathy. RNA transcripts yielded amplified TCR beta CDR3 regions. HTBI primers were used for first-round RT-PCR of the TCR CDR3. One entry per CDR3 protein, called by TCRdb with MiXCR from the multiplex PCR reads. The sample yields hundreds of thousands of distinct CDR3 sequences, 20% to 25% seen once. Sequences were obtained from blood. Receptor source: a man aged 25 to 45 with Graves' ophthalmopathy.

This clonotype was seen a few times. The rearrangement links TRBV6-6 to TRBJ2-7; 10 positions agree with TRBD2. The V gene's germline CDR1 is MNHNY and CDR2 SVGAGI (reference sequence). This CDR3 region has 15 residues. J gave up 2 bases and V 2 bases, and 3 bases lay outside the gene matches. The DNA for the CDR3 is TGTGCCAGCAGTTACCAAGCGGGAGGGCCCTACGAGCAGTACTTC. Its translation: CASSYQAGGPYEQYF.

The V gene is TRBV24-1, the J gene TRBJ2-3; the match to TRBD2 covers 12 bases. The V segment lost 6 bases and the J segment 8 bases; nucleotides outside the gene matches: 20. CDR1 is KGHDR, CDR2 SFDVKD, per germline. The CDR3 runs to 19 residues. CDR3 loop: CATSSGRVTPGLAGRTQYF. Written as DNA, the CDR3 is TGTGCCACCAGTTCCGGCAGGGTTACTCCGGGACTAGCGGGTCGTACGCAGTATTTT.

The chain uses TRBV11-1 and TRBJ2-1, with D possibly being TRBD2 (6 bases). V lost 8 bases, J lost 7 bases, and 15 bases lay in between. CDR1 and CDR2 from the germline V gene are SGHAT and FQDESV (reference sequence). The CDR3 runs 13 residues. The CDR3 loop is CASGRWGVNEQFF. Here the CDR3 DNA reads TGTGCCAGCGGGCGGTGGGGGGTTAATGAGCAGTTCTTC.

This clonotype was detected many times. The rearrangement joins TRBV28 to TRBJ1-1; D is ambiguous. The V gene's germline CDR1 is MDHEN and CDR2 SYDVKM. The CDR3 length is 12 residues. V lost 7 bases and J 0 bases, leaving 6 bases between the germline ends. The CDR3 DNA follows: TGTGCCAGCACAGAGATGAACACTGAAGCTTTCTTT. It codes for CASTEMNTEAFF.

This clonotype has just a few counts. One junction end disagrees with the germline gene, perhaps due to a read error. V gene TRBV28 combines with J gene TRBJ1-1; the D gene is possibly TRBD1 (5 bases). Germline loops: CDR1 MDHEN, CDR2 SYDVKM. The CDR3 totals 15 residues. The CDR3 sequence is CVSNPRGRVVSEAFF. CDR3 bases: TGTGTCAGCAACCCAAGGGGCAGGGTCGTATCTGAAGCTTTCTTT.

The rearrangement joins TRBV10-3 to TRBJ1-6; 8 bases agree with TRBD1. V trimming: 3 bases; J trimming: 9 bases; junction bases outside the gene matches: 4. This CDR3 is 14 amino acids long. The germline V gene has CDR1 ENHRY and CDR2 SYGVKD. CDR3 in amino acids: CAISDGQGASPLHF. CDR3 nucleotides: TGTGCCATCAGTGACGGCCAGGGGGCTTCACCCCTCCACTTT.

This clonotype was counted between two and nine times. This rearrangement joins TRBV10-3 to TRBJ1-5; 7 nucleotides line up with TRBD1. The CDR3 runs to 13 residues. Trimming removed 6 bases from V and 7 bases from J; junction bases left unmatched: 6. Germline V gene sequence: CDR1 ENHRY, CDR2 SYGVKD. The CDR3, as DNA: TGTGCCATCAGGGACAGGTCTGAACAGCCCCAGCATTTT. Amino acids: CAIRDRSEQPQHF.